This T cell receptor beta chain derives from a study of beta chain features in type 1 diabetes. Germline values: CDR1 MNHEY, CDR2 SVGAGI. Trimming pared 4 bases from V and 7 bases from J, leaving 14 bases between. The length of the CDR3 is 13 residues. As for this clone: Its antigen is as yet unknown.

The study, taken as a whole, reports: Across all four CD4+ subsets, people with type 1 diabetes showed modestly shorter TCRB CDR3s.

All of the isolated RNA was reverse transcribed, so expressed TCRB transcripts were sequenced. Only in-frame clones appear in the TCRdb table, and some are missing; sequencing was by immunoSEQ multiplex PCR. The table lists some 370,000 clones, 8.5% to 10% of them singletons. The receptor comes from a man aged 25 to 40 with type 1 diabetes. Material: central memory CD4+ T cells from blood. V usage is TRBV6-5 and J usage is TRBJ2-7, with TRBD1 as a possible D gene (5 bases). The CDR3 reads CASSSRVGREQYF. In nucleotides, the CDR3 is TGTGCCAGCAGTTCGCGTGTGGGGCGGGAGCAGTACTTC.